This TCR beta chain was obtained from a study of monozygotic twins with inflammatory bowel disease (dated by TCRdb to the late 2010s). Broadly, across the study: In total, approximately 28 monozygotic twin pairs made up the full study: 19 Danish pairs, all IBD-discordant, plus nine German pairs, of which four were IBD-concordant and five were IBD-discordant. Each individual had, on average, about 151 000 unique TCRalpha sequences and 181 000 unique TCRbeta sequences available for analysis. Disease-associated traits were sought mainly through comparisons between IBD patients and their genetically identical healthy co-twins within discordant pairs.

A roughly 2.5 ml peripheral blood sample was drawn into PAXgene tubes per donor and stored at -80°C. Total RNA was isolated from whole blood with the PAXgene blood miRNA kit on an automated QIAcube, without T cell sorting. Peripheral blood from monozygotic twin pairs, either concordant or discordant for inflammatory bowel disease, underwent deep TCRalpha and TCRbeta repertoire profiling that used unique molecular barcoding. Smoking habits were recorded for all twin pairs, with individuals classified as current, former or never smokers. Regarding this clonotype: The clone's antigen remains unknown.

The library came from 5' RACE. Preparation of each TCR library used approximately 4,000 ng of total RNA. For each sample, cDNA was synthesized in eight separate reactions using SMARTScribe reverse transcriptase. During cDNA synthesis, template switching introduced unique molecular identifiers that contained a 6-nucleotide sample barcode. Amplification of TCRalpha and TCRbeta cDNA involved two nested PCRs of around 16 and 10 cycles, and each PCR was followed by bead purification. Before amplification, the cDNA was both treated with uracil DNA-glycosylase and purified with the QIAquick PCR purification kit. The second PCR added Illumina TruSeq-compatible adapters along with sample-specific barcodes. TapeStation and Qubit were used to check library quality and concentration, and about 5 ng of each library was pooled. Pooled libraries were sequenced on an Illumina HiSeq2500 single-index Rapid Run with 2 x 100 bp reads and custom sequencing primers. The authors' pipeline ran thus. MiGEC version 1.2.6 was used for UMI-based consensus assembly, which corrected PCR and sequencing errors. MiXCR version 2.1.1 was used to carry out V(D)J alignment, clonotype assembly and CDR3 extraction. To normalise gene usage, clonotype sharing and MAIT/NKT TCR abundance, the analysis used the top 1000, 10 000 and 20 000 clonotypes per sample. Diversity was computed as the inverse Simpson index with the vegan R package after downsampling to 27 000 UMIs. Statistical testing used paired Mann-Whitney U tests on the discordant twin pairs and applied Benjamini-Hochberg correction for multiple testing. With the reads reprocessed by TCRdb, a single entry stands for each CDR3 protein sequence and no DNA is reported. The V and J calls reflect TCRdb's pipeline rather than the authors' work. The sample has over 350,000 distinct CDR3 sequences on record. The ten biggest clones cover approximately 2.8% of the sample.

Here is what the overall study found, with its caveats: IBD patients shared fewer clonotypes with other individuals than healthy twins did, most markedly in patients showing signs of disease activity. Repertoire similarity did not differ between concordant and discordant twins, which could be due to limited statistical power. Measured by the inverse Simpson index, TCRbeta repertoire diversity was lower in IBD patients than in their healthy co-twins. Because patients were on differing immunosuppressive treatments, the repertoires may have picked up extra background noise and inter-individual variability. No single strong signal or clonotype linked to IBD turned up in the results, so the idea that one exists was not supported. The analysis was unable to tell different T cell subtypes apart.

The TCR comes from a human donor with ulcerative colitis or Crohn's disease, or a healthy co-twin of an affected twin (not recorded which). Sequencing used blood.

The CDR3 protein is CASSPGTPYTQYF. The chain employs TRBV7-6 and TRBJ2-3; TCRdb's D call, TRBD1, is unchecked because there is no DNA. The germline V gene yields SGHVS for CDR1 and FNYEAQ for CDR2. Taken from cysteine to phenylalanine, the CDR3 has 13 residues. No DNA has been recorded. The CDR3, completed at both ends by the reference TRBV7-6 and TRBJ2-3 genes, gives the full variable domain GAGVSQSPRYKVTKRGQDVALRCDPISGHVSLYWYRQALGQGPEFLTYFNYEAQQDKSGLPNDRFSAERPEGSISTLTIQRTEQRDSAMYRCASSPGTPYTQYFGPGTRLTVL.